These T cell receptor beta chains were read from a single sample in a study of monozygotic twins with cystic fibrosis. Some clones are missing from TCRdb's copy, which holds only in-frame ones; the method was immunoSEQ multiplex PCR. Seen here are about 26,000 clones, 96% observed once, and the top ten hold approximately 2.6%. Sequencing input: blood. The receptors shown here come from a girl aged 2 to 9 with cystic fibrosis. Both conserved end residues are part of each CDR3. A D gene is named only where the DNA matches it firmly. Clone size, where shown, is once, few, many, or a class for clones that have expanded.

clone size	D gene	J gene	V gene	CDR3 DNA	CDR3 protein
-	TRBD2	TRBJ2-7	TRBV5-1	TGCGCCAGTTCGCTAGCGGGAGGGCCCCACGAGCAGTACTTC	CASSLAGGPHEQYF
-	-	TRBJ2-5	TRBV14	TGTGCCAGCAGCCCTCAGGATTGGCGAGAGGATCGGGAGACCCAGTACTTC	CASSPQDWREDRETQYF
-	TRBD2	TRBJ2-3	TRBV27	TGTGCCAGCAAGGATCCTAGCGGCTCCACAGATACGCAGTATTTT	CASKDPSGSTDTQYF
-	TRBD2	TRBJ2-1	TRBV15	TGTGCCACCAGCCCAGCGGGGGGTTACAATGAGCAGTTCTTC	CATSPAGGYNEQFF
-	TRBD1	TRBJ2-1	TRBV5-1	TGCGCCAGCAGCTCGATAAGGCGGGACAGGGGGAAGGATGAGCAGTTCTTC	CASSSIRRDRGKDEQFF
-	-	TRBJ1-2	TRBV2	TGTGCCAGCAGTGAAGGTAGAGACAATGGCTACACCTTC	CASSEGRDNGYTF
-	-	TRBJ1-5	TRBV5-6	TGTGCCAGCAGTTCAGGGGTTCAGCCCCAGCATTTT	CASSSGVQPQHF
-	-	TRBJ2-3	TRBV15	TGTGCCACCAGCAGAGTTGGTAGCAGGGTCACAGATACGCAGTATTTT	CATSRVGSRVTDTQYF
-	-	TRBJ2-6	TRBV5-6	TGTGCCAGCAGCATCTACTCAGGCTCTGGGGCCAACGTCCTGACTTTC	CASSIYSGSGANVLTF
-	TRBD1	TRBJ1-3	TRBV19	TGTGCCAGTGGAAGACAGGGATCTGGAAACACCATATATTTT	CASGRQGSGNTIYF
once	TRBD2	TRBJ2-1	TRBV7-3	TGTGCCAGCAGCTTAGCAGGACTAGCTACTCTGGGCTCCTACAATGAGCAGTTCTTC	CASSLAGLATLGSYNEQFF
few	-	TRBJ1-5	TRBV5-6	TGTGCCAGCAGCTTATGGCAGGCCATCCCTCAGCCCCAGCATTTT	CASSLWQAIPQPQHF
-	-	TRBJ1-1	TRBV9	TGTGCCAGCAGCGTAGGGGAGTACACTGAAGCTTTCTTT	CASSVGEYTEAFF
few	TRBD1	TRBJ1-1	TRBV27	TGTGCCAGCAGTACACACGACAGGGGGCGCGCTGAAGCTTTCTTT	CASSTHDRGRAEAFF
-	TRBD1	TRBJ1-1	TRBV11-2	TGTGCCAGCAGCCCTTGGGACAGGGGGGGCACTGAAGCTTTCTTT	CASSPWDRGGTEAFF
-	TRBD1	TRBJ2-7	TRBV4-2	TGTGCCAGCAGCAAATACAGGGGCTCATCCTACGAGCAGTACTTC	CASSKYRGSSYEQYF
once	-	TRBJ2-3	TRBV6-5	TGTGCCAGCAGTTACTCGACAGCTACAGATACGCAGTATTTT	CASSYSTATDTQYF
-	-	TRBJ1-1	TRBV20-1	TGCAGTGCGGGAGGGAACACTGAAGCTTTCTTT	CSAGGNTEAFF
-	TRBD2	TRBJ2-1	TRBV4-3	TGCGCCAGCAGCCAAGGGGGGGGATTGTGGCGGGAGGGTCCCGACTCCTACAATGAGCAGTTCTTC	CASSQGGGLWREGPDSYNEQFF
once	-	TRBJ1-3	TRBV19	TGTGCCAGTAGTATTCGGACACTCTCTGGAAACACCATATATTTT	CASSIRTLSGNTIYF
-	TRBD1	TRBJ2-6	TRBV7-2	TGTGCCAGCAGCTTAGTAGTAGTAGGTCAGGGGGCTGGGGCCAACGTCCTGACTTTC	CASSLVVVGQGAGANVLTF
once	TRBD1	TRBJ1-1	TRBV7-9	TGTGCCAGCAGCTTAGGGACAGGGTTGGGGACTGAAGCTTTCTTT	CASSLGTGLGTEAFF
-	-	TRBJ2-7	TRBV7-9	TGTGCCAGCAGCTTATCCGCAGGGGAGAAGCTACAGCAGTACTTC	CASSLSAGEKLQQYF
-	-	TRBJ2-5	TRBV5-1	TGCGCCAGCAGCCCCCAAGTGGGTAGAGTCACCAACCAAGAGACCCAGTACTTC	CASSPQVGRVTNQETQYF
-	TRBD1	TRBJ1-4	TRBV5-1	TGCGCCAGCCACCCTTCTTTGGGGCAGGGGGATGAAAAACTGTTTTTT	CASHPSLGQGDEKLFF
-	TRBD2	TRBJ2-3	TRBV5-6	TGTGCCAGCAGTTGGACCGGGGGGGCACGGACAGATACGCAGTATTTT	CASSWTGGARTDTQYF
-	-	TRBJ2-3	TRBV2	TGTGCCAGCAGTGAAATAGGGGGCACAGATACGCAGTATTTT	CASSEIGGTDTQYF
-	TRBD2	TRBJ2-2	TRBV10-3	TGTGCCATCAGTGATTCTAAGACTAGCGGGACCGGGGAGCTGTTTTTT	CAISDSKTSGTGELFF